This T cell receptor (beta chain) came from a study of T cell repertoires in cytomegalovirus infection. Study summary: TCR beta signatures that were public indicated CMV infection and matching HLA type. General study points: CMV-specific HLA-C-restricted TCR beta clonotypes dominated the ex vivo response. Pooled public TCR beta family frequency picked out CMV carriers with the relevant HLA.

TCRdb fed the reads into MiXCR, producing one record per CDR3 protein. The data contain about 100,000 distinct CDR3 sequences, about a quarter of them singletons. The sample holds a few counts of this clonotype. Its specificity is unknown. The source of this sequence is a human donor in good health (CMV status not recorded). Some clones in this sample may be carry-over from other donors' samples. The sequencing sample was made of CD8+ T cells from PBMCs.

Written as DNA, the CDR3 is TGTGCCAGCAGCCGGACAGGGGTCACAGATACTACAGATACGCAGTATTTT. It specifies CASSRTGVTDTTDTQYF. The V call is TRBV3-1, the J call TRBJ2-3; the match to TRBD1 covers 9 bases. V was clipped by 4 bases and J by 3 bases; unmatched bases: 11. Looked up from germline, CDR1 is LGHDT and CDR2 is YNNKEL (reference sequence). The CDR3 sequence is 17 residues long.